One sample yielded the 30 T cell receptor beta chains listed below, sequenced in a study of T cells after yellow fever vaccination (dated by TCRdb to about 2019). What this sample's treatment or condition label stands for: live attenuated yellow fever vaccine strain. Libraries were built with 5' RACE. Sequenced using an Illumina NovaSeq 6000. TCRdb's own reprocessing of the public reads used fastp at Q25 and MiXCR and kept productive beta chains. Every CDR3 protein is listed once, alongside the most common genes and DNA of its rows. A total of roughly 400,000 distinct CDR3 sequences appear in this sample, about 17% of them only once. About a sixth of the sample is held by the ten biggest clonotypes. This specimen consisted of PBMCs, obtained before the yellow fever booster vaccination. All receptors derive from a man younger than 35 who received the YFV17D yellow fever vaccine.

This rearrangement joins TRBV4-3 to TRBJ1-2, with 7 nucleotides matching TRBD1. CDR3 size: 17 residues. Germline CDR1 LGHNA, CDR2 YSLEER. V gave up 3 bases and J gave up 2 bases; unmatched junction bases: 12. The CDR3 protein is CASSHGGGDRLNYGYTF. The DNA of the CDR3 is TGCGCCAGCAGCCATGGCGGGGGGGACAGACTAAACTATGGCTACACCTTC.

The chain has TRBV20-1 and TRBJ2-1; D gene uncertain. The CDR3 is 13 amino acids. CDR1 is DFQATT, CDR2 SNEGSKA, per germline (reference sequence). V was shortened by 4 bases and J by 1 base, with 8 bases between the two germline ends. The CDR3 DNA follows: TGCAGTGCTACCGACACGTCCTACAATGAGCAGTTCTTC. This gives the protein CSATDTSYNEQFF.

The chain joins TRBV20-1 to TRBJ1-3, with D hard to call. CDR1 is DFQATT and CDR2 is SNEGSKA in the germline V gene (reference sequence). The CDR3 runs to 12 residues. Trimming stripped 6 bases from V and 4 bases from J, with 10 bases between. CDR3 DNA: TGCAGTGCCGGAAATCAAGGAAACACCATATATTTT. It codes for CSAGNQGNTIYF.

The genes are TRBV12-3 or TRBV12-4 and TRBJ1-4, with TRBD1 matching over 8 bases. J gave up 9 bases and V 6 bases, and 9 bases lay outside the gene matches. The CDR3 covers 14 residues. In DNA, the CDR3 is TGTGCCAGCAGCCGGACAGGGTTTAGTAAAAAACTGTTTTTT. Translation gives CASSRTGFSKKLFF.

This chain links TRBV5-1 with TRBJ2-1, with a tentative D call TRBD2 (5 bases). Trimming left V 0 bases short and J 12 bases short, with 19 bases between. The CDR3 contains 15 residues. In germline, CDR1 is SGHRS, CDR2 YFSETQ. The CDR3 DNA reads TGCGCCAGCAGCTTGGGAAGCCTAGCTGTTACGGGGCAGTTCTTC. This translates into CASSLGSLAVTGQFF.

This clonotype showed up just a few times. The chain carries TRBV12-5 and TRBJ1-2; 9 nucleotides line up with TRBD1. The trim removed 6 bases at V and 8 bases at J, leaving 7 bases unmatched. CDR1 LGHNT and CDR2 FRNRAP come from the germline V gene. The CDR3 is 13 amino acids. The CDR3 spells CASGSGTGWGYTF. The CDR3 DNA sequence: TGTGCTAGTGGATCCGGGACAGGGTGGGGCTACACCTTC. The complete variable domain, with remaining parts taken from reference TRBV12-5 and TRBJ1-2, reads DARVTQTPRHKVTEMGQEVTMRCQPILGHNTVFWYRQTMMQGLELLAYFRNRAPLDDSGMPKDRFSAEMPDATLATLKIQPSEPRDSAVYFCASGSGTGWGYTFGSGTRLTVV.

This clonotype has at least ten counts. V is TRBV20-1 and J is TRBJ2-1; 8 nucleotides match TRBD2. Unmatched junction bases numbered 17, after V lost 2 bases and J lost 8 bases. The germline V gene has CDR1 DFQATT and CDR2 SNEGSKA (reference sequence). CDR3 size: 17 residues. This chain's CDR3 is CSARMGRTGGPRDEQFF. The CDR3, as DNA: TGCAGTGCTAGAATGGGACGGACGGGGGGGCCTCGGGATGAGCAGTTCTTC.

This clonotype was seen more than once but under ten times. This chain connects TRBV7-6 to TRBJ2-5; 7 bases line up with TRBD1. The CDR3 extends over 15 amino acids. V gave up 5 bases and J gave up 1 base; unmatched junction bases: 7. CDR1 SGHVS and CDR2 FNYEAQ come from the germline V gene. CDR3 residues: CASSPGQLSQETQYF. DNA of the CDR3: TGTGCCAGCAGCCCGGGACAGTTAAGCCAAGAGACCCAGTACTTC. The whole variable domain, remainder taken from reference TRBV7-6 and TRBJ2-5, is GAGVSQSPRYKVTKRGQDVALRCDPISGHVSLYWYRQALGQGPEFLTYFNYEAQQDKSGLPNDRFSAERPEGSISTLTIQRTEQRDSAMYRCASSPGQLSQETQYFGPGTRLLVL.

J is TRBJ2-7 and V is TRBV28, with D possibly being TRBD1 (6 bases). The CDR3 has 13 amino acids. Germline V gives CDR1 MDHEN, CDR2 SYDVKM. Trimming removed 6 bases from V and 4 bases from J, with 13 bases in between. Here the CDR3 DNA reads TGTGCCAGCAGGCCAAAAGACAGGTACGAGCAGTACGTC. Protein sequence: CASRPKDRYEQYV.

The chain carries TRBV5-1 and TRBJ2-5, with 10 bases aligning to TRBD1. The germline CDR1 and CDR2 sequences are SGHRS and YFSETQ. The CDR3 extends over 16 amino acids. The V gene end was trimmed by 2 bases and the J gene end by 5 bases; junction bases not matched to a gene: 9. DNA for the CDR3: TGCGCCAGCAGCTTTCCGCCCGGGACAGGGGTCGAGACCCAGTACTTC. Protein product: CASSFPPGTGVETQYF.

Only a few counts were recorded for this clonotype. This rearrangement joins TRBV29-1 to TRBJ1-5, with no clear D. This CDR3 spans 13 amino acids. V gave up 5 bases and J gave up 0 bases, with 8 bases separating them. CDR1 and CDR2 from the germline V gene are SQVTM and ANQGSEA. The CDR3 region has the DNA TGCAGCGTTCGGAAGGGTAGCAATCAGCCCCAGCATTTT. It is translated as CSVRKGSNQPQHF.

The CDR3 region has the DNA TGTGCCACCCGGGCAGGGTGGGGCTACGAGCAGTACTTC. Translated: CATRAGWGYEQYF. V is TRBV12-3 or TRBV12-4 and J is TRBJ2-7, with D possibly TRBD1 on 5 matching bases. The CDR3 has 13 residues. V dropped 10 bases and J dropped 3 bases, with 16 bases sitting between them.

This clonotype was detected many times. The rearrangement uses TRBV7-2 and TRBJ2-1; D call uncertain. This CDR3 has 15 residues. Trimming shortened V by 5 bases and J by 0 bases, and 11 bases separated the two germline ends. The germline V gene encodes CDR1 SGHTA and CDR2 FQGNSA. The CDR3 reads CASSAWASSYNEQFF. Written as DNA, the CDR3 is TGTGCCAGCAGCGCGTGGGCCAGCTCCTACAATGAGCAGTTCTTC. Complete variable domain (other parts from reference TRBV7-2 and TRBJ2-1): GAGVSQSPSNKVTEKGKDVELRCDPISGHTALYWYRQSLGQGLEFLIYFQGNSAPDKSGLPSDRFSAERTGGSVSTLTIQRTQQEDSAVYLCASSAWASSYNEQFFGPGTRLTVL.

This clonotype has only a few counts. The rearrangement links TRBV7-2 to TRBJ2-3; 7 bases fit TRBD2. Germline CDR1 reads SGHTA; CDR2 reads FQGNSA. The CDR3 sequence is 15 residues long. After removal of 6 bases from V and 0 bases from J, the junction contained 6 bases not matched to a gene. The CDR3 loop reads CASSTGGFSTDTQYF. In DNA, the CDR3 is TGTGCCAGCAGTACCGGGGGGTTTAGCACAGATACGCAGTATTTT.

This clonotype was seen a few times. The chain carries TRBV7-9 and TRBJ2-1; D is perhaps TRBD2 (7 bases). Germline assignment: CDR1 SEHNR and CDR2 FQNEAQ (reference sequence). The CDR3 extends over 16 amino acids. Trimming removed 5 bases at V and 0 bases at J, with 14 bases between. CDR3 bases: TGTGCCAGCAGCACTTGGGGGGGGGCCTCCTACAATGAGCAGTTCTTC. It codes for CASSTWGGASYNEQFF. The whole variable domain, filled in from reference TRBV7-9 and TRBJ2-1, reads DTGVSQNPRHKITKRGQNVTFRCDPISEHNRLYWYRQTLGQGPEFLTYFQNEAQLEKSRLLSDRFSAERPKGSFSTLEIQRTEQGDSAMYLCASSTWGGASYNEQFFGPGTRLTVL.

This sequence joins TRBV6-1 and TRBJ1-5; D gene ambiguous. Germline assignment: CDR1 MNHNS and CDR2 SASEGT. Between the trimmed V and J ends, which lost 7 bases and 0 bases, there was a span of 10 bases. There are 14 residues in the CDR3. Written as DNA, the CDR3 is TGTGCCAGCAACCTAGTGGATAGCAATCAGCCCCAGCATTTT. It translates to CASNLVDSNQPQHF.

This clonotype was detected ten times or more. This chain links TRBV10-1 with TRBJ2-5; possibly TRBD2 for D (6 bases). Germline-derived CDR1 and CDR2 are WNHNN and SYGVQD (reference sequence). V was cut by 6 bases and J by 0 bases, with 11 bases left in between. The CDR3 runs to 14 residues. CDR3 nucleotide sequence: TGCGCCAGCAGCGGAGGAGGGTACCAAGAGACCCAGTACTTC. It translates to CASSGGGYQETQYF.

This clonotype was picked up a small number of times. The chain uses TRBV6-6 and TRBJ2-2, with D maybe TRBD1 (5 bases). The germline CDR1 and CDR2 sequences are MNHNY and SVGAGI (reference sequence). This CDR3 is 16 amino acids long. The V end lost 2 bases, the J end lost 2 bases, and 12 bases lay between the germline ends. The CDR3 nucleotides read TGTGCCAGCAGTTACCTTGGACACCAAAACACCGGGGAGCTGTTTTTT. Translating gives CASSYLGHQNTGELFF.

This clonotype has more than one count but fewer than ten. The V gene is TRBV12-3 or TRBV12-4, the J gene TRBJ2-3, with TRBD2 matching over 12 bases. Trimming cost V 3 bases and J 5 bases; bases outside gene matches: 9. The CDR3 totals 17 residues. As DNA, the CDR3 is TGTGCCAGCAGTTTGGGCTCCCTAGCGGGGGGGCGAGATACGCAGTATTTT. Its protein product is CASSLGSLAGGRDTQYF.

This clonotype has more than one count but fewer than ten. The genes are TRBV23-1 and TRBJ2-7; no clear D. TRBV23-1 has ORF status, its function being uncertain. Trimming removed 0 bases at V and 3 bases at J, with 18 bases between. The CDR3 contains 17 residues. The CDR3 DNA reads TGCGCCAGCAGTCAATCGTATCAGGCAGGTCACCTCTACGAGCAGTACTTC. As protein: CASSQSYQAGHLYEQYF.

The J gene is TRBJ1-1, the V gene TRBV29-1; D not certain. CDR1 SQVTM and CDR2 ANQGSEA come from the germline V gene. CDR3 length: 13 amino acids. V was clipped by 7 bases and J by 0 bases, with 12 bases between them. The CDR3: CSELGGLNTEAFF. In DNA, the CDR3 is TGCAGCGAGCTGGGCGGCTTGAACACTGAAGCTTTCTTT.

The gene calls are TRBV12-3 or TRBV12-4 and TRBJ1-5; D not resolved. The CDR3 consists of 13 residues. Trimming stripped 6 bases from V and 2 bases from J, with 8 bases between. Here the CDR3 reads CASSLHRNQPQHF. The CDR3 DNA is TGTGCCAGCAGCCTACACCGCAATCAGCCCCAGCATTTT.

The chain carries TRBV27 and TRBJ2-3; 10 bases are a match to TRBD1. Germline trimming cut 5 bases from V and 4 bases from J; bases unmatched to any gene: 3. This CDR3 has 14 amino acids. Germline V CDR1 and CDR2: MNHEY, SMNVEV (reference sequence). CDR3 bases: TGTGCCAGCAGTACAGGACAGGGGGCAGATACGCAGTATTTT. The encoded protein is CASSTGQGADTQYF.

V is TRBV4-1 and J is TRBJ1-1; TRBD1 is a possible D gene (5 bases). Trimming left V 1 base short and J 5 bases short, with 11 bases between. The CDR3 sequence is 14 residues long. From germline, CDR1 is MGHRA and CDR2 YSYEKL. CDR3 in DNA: TGCGCCAGCAGCCAAGCCGGGGGAAGGACTGAAGCTTTCTTT. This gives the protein CASSQAGGRTEAFF.

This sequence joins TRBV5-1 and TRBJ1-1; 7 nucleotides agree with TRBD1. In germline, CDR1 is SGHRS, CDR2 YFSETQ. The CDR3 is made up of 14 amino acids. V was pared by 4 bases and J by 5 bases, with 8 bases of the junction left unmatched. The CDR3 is CASSLQGRTTEAFF. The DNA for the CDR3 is TGCGCCAGCAGCCTACAGGGGCGGACTACTGAAGCTTTCTTT.

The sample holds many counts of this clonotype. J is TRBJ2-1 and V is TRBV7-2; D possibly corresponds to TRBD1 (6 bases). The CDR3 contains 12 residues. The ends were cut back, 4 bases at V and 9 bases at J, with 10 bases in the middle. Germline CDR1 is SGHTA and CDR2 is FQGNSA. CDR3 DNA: TGTGCCAGCAGCTCACAGGGCATTGAGCAGTTCTTC. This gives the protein CASSSQGIEQFF.

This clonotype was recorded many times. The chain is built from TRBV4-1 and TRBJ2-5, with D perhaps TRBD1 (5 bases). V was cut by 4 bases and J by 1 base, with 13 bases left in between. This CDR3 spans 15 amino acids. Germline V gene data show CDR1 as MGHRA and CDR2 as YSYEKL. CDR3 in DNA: TGCGCCAGCAGCCTACTGGGGCTGACCCAAGAGACCCAGTACTTC. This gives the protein CASSLLGLTQETQYF.

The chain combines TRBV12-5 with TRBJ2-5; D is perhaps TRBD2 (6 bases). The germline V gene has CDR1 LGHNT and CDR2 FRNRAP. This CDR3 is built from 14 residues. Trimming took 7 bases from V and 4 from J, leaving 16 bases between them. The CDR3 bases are TGTGCTAGTGCCCCTACCGGGACTTTAGAGACCCAGTACTTC. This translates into CASAPTGTLETQYF. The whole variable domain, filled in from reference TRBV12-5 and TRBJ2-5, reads DARVTQTPRHKVTEMGQEVTMRCQPILGHNTVFWYRQTMMQGLELLAYFRNRAPLDDSGMPKDRFSAEMPDATLATLKIQPSEPRDSAVYFCASAPTGTLETQYFGPGTRLLVL.

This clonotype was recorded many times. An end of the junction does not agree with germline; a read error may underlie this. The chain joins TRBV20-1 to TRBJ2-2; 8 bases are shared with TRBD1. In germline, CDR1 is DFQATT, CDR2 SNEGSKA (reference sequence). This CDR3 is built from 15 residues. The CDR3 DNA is TGCAGTGCTGGAGACCCCGGGACAGGCCGGATAGGGCTGTTTTTT. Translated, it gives CSAGDPGTGRIGLFF.

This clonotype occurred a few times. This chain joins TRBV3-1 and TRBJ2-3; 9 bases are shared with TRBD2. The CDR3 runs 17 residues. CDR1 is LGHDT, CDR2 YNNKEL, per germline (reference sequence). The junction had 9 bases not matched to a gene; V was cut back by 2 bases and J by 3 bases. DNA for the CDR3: TGTGCCAGCAGCCAACCTTTTATAGCGGGGGAGACAGATACGCAGTATTTT. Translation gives CASSQPFIAGETDTQYF.